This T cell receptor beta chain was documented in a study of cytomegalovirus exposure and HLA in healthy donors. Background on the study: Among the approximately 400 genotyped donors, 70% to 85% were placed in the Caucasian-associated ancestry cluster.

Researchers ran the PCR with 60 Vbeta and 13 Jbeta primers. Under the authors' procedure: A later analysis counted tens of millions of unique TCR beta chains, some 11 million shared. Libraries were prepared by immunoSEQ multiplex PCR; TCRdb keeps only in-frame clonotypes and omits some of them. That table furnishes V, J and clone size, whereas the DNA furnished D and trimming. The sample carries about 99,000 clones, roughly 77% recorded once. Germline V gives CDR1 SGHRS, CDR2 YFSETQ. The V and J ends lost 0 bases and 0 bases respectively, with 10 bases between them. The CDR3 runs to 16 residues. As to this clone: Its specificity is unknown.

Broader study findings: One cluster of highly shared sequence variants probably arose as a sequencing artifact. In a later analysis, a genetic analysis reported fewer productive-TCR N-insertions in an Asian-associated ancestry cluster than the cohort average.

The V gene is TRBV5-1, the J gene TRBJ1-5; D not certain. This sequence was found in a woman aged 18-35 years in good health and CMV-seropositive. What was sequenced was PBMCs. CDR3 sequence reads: CASSLEPGLSNQPQHF. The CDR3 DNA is TGCGCCAGCAGCTTGGAGCCAGGCCTTAGCAATCAGCCCCAGCATTTT.